The T cell receptor beta chain under discussion was sequenced for a study of T cells after yellow fever vaccination. Overall study findings and caveats: Boosting was followed by the reappearance of most primary-vaccination clones (roughly 95% CD4, 85% to 90% CD8). It was a small share of clonotypes that appeared in both CD4 and CD8 compartments.

V shed 1 base, J shed 3 bases, and the junction held 10 bases outside the gene matches. CDR1 and CDR2 from the germline V gene are SGHTA and FQGNSA. CDR3 length: 17 residues. This clonotype was seen ten or more times. What it binds is not known. It was through 5'RACE template switching that TCR cDNA was made, with a universal primer site and UMIs added. TCRdb re-analysed the 5' RACE reads in MiXCR, keeping a single row per CDR3 protein. The sample contains 620,000 or so distinct CDR3 sequences, about 17% of which appear only once. The sequenced sample was PBMCs, obtained 5 days after the first yellow fever vaccination. The clonotype originates from a man in his late teens or twenties who received the YFV17D yellow fever vaccine. The chain uses TRBV7-2 and TRBJ2-5, with 8 positions matching TRBD1. The DNA for the CDR3 is TGTGCCAGCAGCTTAGTAAGTGGAGGACAGGGTGAAGAGACCCAGTACTTC. It yields the protein CASSLVSGGQGEETQYF.